This is a list of T cell receptor beta chains from one sample in a study of T cell responses to AZD1222 COVID-19 vaccine. Method: immunoSEQ multiplex PCR; TCRdb's copy keeps in-frame clones and lacks some. The data contain 150,000 to 200,000 clones, about nine tenths of them singletons. Sequenced here: peripheral blood, sampled on day 0 of AZD1222 vaccination. Every receptor here comes from an adult in good health. Both conserved end residues are part of each CDR3. A D gene is named only where the DNA matches it firmly. Only some rows state a clone size, as once, few, many or a class for expanded clones.

V	J	D	size	CDR3	DNA
TRBV7-6	TRBJ2-2	.	.	CASSLIASGTGELFF	TGTGCCAGCAGCTTGATCGCTAGTGGGACCGGGGAGCTGTTTTTT
TRBV19	TRBJ2-1	TRBD1	.	CASSNRQGRSYNEQFF	TGTGCCAGTAGTAATCGACAGGGGCGATCCTACAATGAGCAGTTCTTC
TRBV7-2	TRBJ1-2	.	.	CASSSSGRYGYTF	TGTGCCAGCAGCTCATCAGGACGGTATGGCTACACCTTC
TRBV5-1	TRBJ2-5	TRBD2	.	CASRSGGAMETQYF	TGCGCCAGCAGGAGCGGGGGGGCAATGGAGACCCAGTACTTC
TRBV29-1	TRBJ2-5	.	.	CSVGGETQYF	TGCAGCGTTGGGGGGGAGACCCAGTACTTC
TRBV6-5	TRBJ1-2	.	.	CASSYDWDTDYGYTF	TGTGCCAGCAGTTACGATTGGGATACGGACTATGGCTACACCTTC
TRBV5-1	TRBJ1-4	.	.	CASSFEPPKLFF	TGCGCCAGCAGCTTTGAGCCCCCCAAACTGTTTTTT
TRBV24-1	TRBJ2-1	TRBD1	.	CATSGTRDRSGEQFF	TGTGCCACCAGTGGAACCAGGGACAGGTCCGGTGAGCAGTTCTTC
TRBV7-2	TRBJ2-2	TRBD2	.	CASSFPGLAGWDTGELFF	TGTGCCAGCAGCTTCCCGGGACTAGCGGGGTGGGACACCGGGGAGCTGTTTTTT
TRBV29-1	TRBJ1-2	.	.	CSAPGGTRRGGYTF	TGCAGCGCCCCCGGGGGGACTCGTCGGGGCGGCTACACCTTC
TRBV9	TRBJ1-2	TRBD1	.	CASSGGGTGANGYTF	TGTGCCAGCAGCGGAGGAGGGACAGGGGCTAATGGCTACACCTTC
TRBV10-1	TRBJ1-3	.	.	CASKRQNTGNTIYF	TGCGCCAGCAAGAGGCAGAACACTGGAAACACCATATATTTT
TRBV5-1	TRBJ1-1	.	.	CASSFRGEAFF	TGCGCCAGCAGCTTCAGAGGTGAAGCTTTCTTT
TRBV2	TRBJ2-2	TRBD2	.	CASSAGAHGTSGTGELFF	TGTGCCAGCAGTGCTGGGGCCCACGGGACTAGCGGGACCGGGGAGCTGTTTTTT
TRBV6-5	TRBJ2-1	TRBD2	.	CASSYPASGGAEQFF	TGTGCCAGCAGTTACCCTGCTAGCGGGGGCGCAGAGCAGTTCTTC
TRBV6-4	TRBJ1-5	.	.	CASSVQYNQPQHF	TGTGCCAGCAGTGTACAGTACAATCAGCCCCAGCATTTT
TRBV5-8	TRBJ1-5	.	.	CASSLGRAGTSNQPQHF	TGTGCCAGCAGCTTGGGGAGGGCAGGGACTAGCAATCAGCCCCAGCATTTT
TRBV30	TRBJ1-3	.	few	CAWRGLGGNTIYF	TGTGCCTGGAGGGGCCTGGGGGGAAACACCATATATTTT
TRBV6-5	TRBJ1-5	.	once	CASRTTGLNQPQHF	TGTGCCAGCAGGACTACAGGGTTGAATCAGCCCCAGCATTTT
TRBV3-1/TRBV3-2	TRBJ2-7	TRBD1	.	CASSQPGQGTYEQYF	TGTGCCAGCAGCCAACCGGGACAGGGGACCTACGAGCAGTACTTC
TRBV7-9	TRBJ1-1	.	.	CASSPPGPRGAFF	TGTGCCAGCAGCCCACCGGGTCCCCGGGGAGCTTTCTTT
TRBV19	TRBJ1-5	.	.	CASSPKTRLPNQPQHF	TGTGCCAGTAGTCCAAAAACCCGGCTCCCCAATCAGCCCCAGCATTTT
TRBV11-3	TRBJ1-5	.	once	CASSLEGRSNQPQHF	TGTGCCAGCAGCTTAGAGGGCCGTAGCAATCAGCCCCAGCATTTT
TRBV2	TRBJ1-2	TRBD1	.	CASGDTGTGYGYTF	TGTGCCAGCGGGGACACCGGGACAGGGTACGGCTACACCTTC
TRBV6-5	TRBJ1-1	TRBD1	once	CVCRTGGVGTEAFF	TGTGTCTGCCGGACAGGGGGCGTCGGCACTGAAGCTTTCTTT
TRBV6-5	TRBJ2-1	TRBD2	.	CASSYSPSGGYNEQFF	TGTGCCAGCAGTTACTCCCCTAGCGGGGGATACAATGAGCAGTTCTTC
TRBV4-1	TRBJ2-7	TRBD2	.	CASSLTSGASYEQYF	TGCGCCAGCAGCTTGACTAGCGGGGCATCCTACGAGCAGTACTTC
TRBV3-1/TRBV3-2	TRBJ2-3	.	.	CASSQDRERCTDTQYF	TGTGCCAGCAGCCAAGATCGGGAGCGGTGCACAGATACGCAGTATTTT
TRBV6-9	TRBJ2-2	.	.	CASSSTPGGELFF	TGTGCCAGCAGTTCTACGCCTGGCGGGGAGCTGTTTTTT
TRBV19	TRBJ2-7	.	.	CASSIVTGSSYEQYF	TGTGCCAGTAGTATTGTGACAGGTAGCTCCTACGAGCAGTACTTC
TRBV5-6	TRBJ2-7	TRBD1	.	CASSLESQGGYEQYF	TGTGCCAGCAGCTTGGAGTCACAGGGGGGCTACGAGCAGTACTTC
TRBV6-2/TRBV6-3	TRBJ2-5	.	.	CASSRRGRETQYF	TGTGCCAGCAGTCGCAGGGGACGGGAGACCCAGTACTTC
TRBV6-5	TRBJ1-3	TRBD1	.	CVSRPGQGAMNTIYF	TGTGTCAGCAGACCGGGACAGGGGGCTATGAACACCATATATTTT
TRBV27	TRBJ1-5	.	.	CASSGFGGGYSNQPQHF	TGTGCCAGCAGCGGCTTCGGGGGGGGGTATAGCAATCAGCCCCAGCATTTT
TRBV9	TRBJ2-7	TRBD1	.	CASSVVQGVTYEQYF	TGTGCCAGCAGCGTAGTTCAGGGGGTGACCTACGAGCAGTACTTC
TRBV5-6	TRBJ2-1	.	.	CASRALGLTDNEQFF	TGTGCCAGCAGGGCTCTGGGCCTTACCGACAATGAGCAGTTCTTC
TRBV15	TRBJ1-4	.	.	CATSRQLTNDEKLFF	TGTGCCACCAGCAGGCAGTTGACAAACGATGAAAAACTGTTTTTT
TRBV20-1	TRBJ1-3	.	.	CSASVGGLSGNTIYF	TGCAGTGCTAGTGTGGGGGGACTAAGTGGAAACACCATATATTTT
TRBV29-1	TRBJ1-1	.	.	CSALLATEAFF	TGCAGCGCCCTCCTGGCCACTGAAGCTTTCTTT
TRBV12-3/TRBV12-4	TRBJ2-7	.	.	CASSLGSSYEQYF	TGTGCCAGCAGTTTAGGGAGCTCCTACGAGCAGTACTTC
TRBV9	TRBJ1-5	.	.	CASSGGARNQPQHF	TGTGCCAGCAGCGGAGGGGCGAGGAATCAGCCCCAGCATTTT
TRBV6-5	TRBJ1-5	.	.	CASRARGYSNQPQHF	TGTGCCAGCAGGGCCAGGGGTTATAGCAATCAGCCCCAGCATTTT
TRBV6-1	TRBJ2-1	.	.	CASSEDPGGIYNEQFF	TGTGCCAGCAGTGAAGACCCAGGGGGGATATACAATGAGCAGTTCTTC